A single sample gave rise to the 27 T cell receptor beta chains below, sequenced in a study of CD8+ T cells in alopecia areata. Sample treatment: oral pan-JAK inhibitor, 5-10 mg twice daily. Extracted RNA was reverse transcribed, and the resulting cDNA served as sequencing template. Using immunoSEQ multiplex PCR, the repertoire was profiled, and TCRdb retains in-frame clones only, with some absent. The repertoire holds tens of thousands of clones, with roughly 28% as singletons. The source was CD8+ T cells sorted from blood, collected at week 4, from a patient treated with tofacitinib. The receptors were sampled from a human donor with alopecia areata.

The chain uses TRBV29-1 and TRBJ1-2; D gene uncertain. From germline, CDR1 is SQVTM and CDR2 ANQGSEA. Trimming pared 4 bases from V and 0 bases from J, leaving 9 bases between. This CDR3 region has 13 residues. CDR3 amino acids: CSVASGTNYGYTF. CDR3 bases: TGCAGCGTTGCGTCGGGGACTAACTATGGCTACACCTTC.

This clone was detected only a few times. The V gene is TRBV30, the J gene TRBJ1-1; the D gene is possibly TRBD1 (6 bases). The V gene's germline CDR1 is GTSNPN and CDR2 SVGIG (reference sequence). The CDR3 is 15 amino acids. Trimming shortened V by 3 bases and J by 0 bases, and 14 bases separated the two germline ends. In DNA form, the CDR3 reads TGTGCCTGGAGCCAGAGGGGACAAATGAACACTGAAGCTTTCTTT. Translated, it gives CAWSQRGQMNTEAFF.

This clone was seen a handful of times. The V call is TRBV6-4, the J call TRBJ1-5, with a weak D call TRBD1 (5 bases). Trimming took 3 bases from V and 1 from J, leaving 10 bases between them. The germline V gene has CDR1 MRHNA and CDR2 SNTAGT. CDR3 length equals 15 residues. DNA of the CDR3: TGTGCCAGCAGTGAATCCGGGGACAGCAATCAGCCCCAGCATTTT. It is translated as CASSESGDSNQPQHF.

The sample holds a few counts of this clone. The V and J genes are TRBV19 and TRBJ2-1; D is unclear. V lost 3 bases to trimming and J lost 5 bases, with 8 bases between them. Germline-derived CDR1 and CDR2 are LNHDA and SQIVND (reference sequence). This CDR3 region has 13 residues. CDR3 coding DNA: TGTGCCAGTAGTATTTTCGGAAACAATGAGCAGTTCTTC. Translation gives CASSIFGNNEQFF.

J is TRBJ2-7 and V is TRBV6-5; TRBD1 matches at 7 bases. The germline gives CDR1 MNHEY, CDR2 SVGAGI. This CDR3 region has 16 residues. J lost 4 bases, V lost 0 bases, and 9 bases had no gene match. CDR3 sequence (DNA): TGTGCCAGCAGTTACTCGAATCAGGGGGATTATTACGAGCAGTACTTC. As protein: CASSYSNQGDYYEQYF.

This clone was picked up a small number of times. V usage is TRBV29-1 and J usage is TRBJ2-5, with 8 positions matching TRBD1. Unmatched junction bases numbered 16, after V lost 7 bases and J lost 9 bases. CDR1 and CDR2 from the germline V gene are SQVTM and ANQGSEA. The CDR3 consists of 14 residues. In DNA, the CDR3 is TGCAGCGGTGCGGACAGGGAGACTGTGGGTCCCCAGTACTTC. Translated: CSGADRETVGPQYF. Variable domain in full (rest from reference TRBV29-1 and TRBJ2-5): SAVISQKPSRDICQRGTSLTIQCQVDSQVTMMFWYRQQPGQSLTLIATANQGSEATYESGFVIDKFPISRPNLTFSTLTVSNMSPEDSSIYLCSGADRETVGPQYFGPGTRLLVL.

The chain employs TRBV7-9 and TRBJ2-1, with 7 bases lining up with TRBD2. The CDR3 extends over 16 amino acids. Germline values: CDR1 SEHNR, CDR2 FQNEAQ (reference sequence). J gave up 4 bases and V 4 bases, and 10 bases lay outside the gene matches. CDR3 bases: TGTGCCAGCAGCTCCCCCTCCGGGAGGACTTACAATGAGCAGTTCTTC. This codes for CASSSPSGRTYNEQFF.

The chain carries TRBV29-1 and TRBJ2-2, with D possibly matching TRBD1 (6 bases). Germline CDR1 reads SQVTM; CDR2 reads ANQGSEA. The CDR3 totals 13 residues. The germline V and J ends were trimmed by 2 bases and 8 bases, with 12 bases remaining between them. The CDR3 coding sequence is TGCAGCGTTGAACCAAAGGGGGTTGGGGAGCTGTTTTTT. Amino acids: CSVEPKGVGELFF.

This clone was seen once. The rearrangement uses TRBV4-1 and TRBJ1-2, with 9 nucleotides matching TRBD1. Germline CDR1 reads MGHRA; CDR2 reads YSYEKL. The CDR3 is 15 amino acids. With V trimmed by 1 base and J by 6 bases, 6 bases remained unmatched. Written as DNA, the CDR3 is TGCGCCAGCAGCCAAGTCGACAGGGGGTGGGATGGCTACACCTTC. Encoded protein: CASSQVDRGWDGYTF.

This clone has more than one count but fewer than ten. The J gene is TRBJ2-1, the V gene TRBV4-1; 10 bases line up with TRBD2. This CDR3 has 16 residues. The germline gives CDR1 MGHRA, CDR2 YSYEKL. The junction had 5 bases not matched to a gene; V was cut back by 0 bases and J by 6 bases. The CDR3 protein is CASSQETAGGFNEQFF. The CDR3 DNA reads TGCGCCAGCAGCCAAGAGACAGCGGGAGGGTTCAATGAGCAGTTCTTC.

The gene calls are TRBV29-1 and TRBJ1-4; D is ambiguous. The CDR3 has 14 amino acids. The V and J ends lost 4 bases and 4 bases respectively, with 13 bases between them. The V gene's germline CDR1 is SQVTM and CDR2 ANQGSEA. This CDR3 reads CSVVPRSNNEKLFF. Written as DNA, the CDR3 is TGCAGCGTTGTTCCCAGGTCGAATAATGAAAAACTGTTTTTT.

This clone turned up a few times. This chain connects TRBV27 to TRBJ2-7; D is undetermined. This CDR3 has 14 amino acids. The germline V gene has CDR1 MNHEY and CDR2 SMNVEV (reference sequence). The ends were cut back, 7 bases at V and 0 bases at J, with 13 bases in the middle. For the CDR3, the DNA is TGTGCCAGCAAGACTGGTGGTAGCTCCTACGAGCAGTACTTC. Its protein product is CASKTGGSSYEQYF.

The chain has TRBV9 and TRBJ2-1; possible D gene TRBD2, 5 bases. The germline gives CDR1 SGDLS, CDR2 YYNGEE. V was clipped by 8 bases and J by 15 bases, with 21 bases between them. There are 12 residues in the CDR3. The CDR3 spells CASTSPDGKTFF. The DNA of the CDR3 is TGTGCCAGTACGAGCCCGGACGGGAAAACGTTCTTC. The variable domain in full, with the rest retrieved from reference TRBV9 and TRBJ2-1, is DSGVTQTPKHLITATGQRVTLRCSPRSGDLSVYWYQQSLDQGLQFLIQYYNGEERAKGNILERFSAQQFPDLHSELNLSSLELGDSALYFCASTSPDGKTFFGPGTRLTVL.

This clone was detected only a few times. V usage is TRBV10-3 and J usage is TRBJ2-7; 12 bases align to TRBD2. Germline V CDR1 and CDR2: ENHRY, SYGVKD. With V trimmed by 3 bases and J by 0 bases, 3 bases remained unmatched. The length of the CDR3 is 16 residues. The CDR3: CAISDPTSGSSYEQYF. The CDR3 region has the DNA TGTGCCATCAGTGACCCGACTAGCGGGAGCTCCTACGAGCAGTACTTC.

This clone has more than one count but fewer than ten. J is TRBJ2-5 and V is TRBV6-5; 8 bases line up with TRBD2. The length of the CDR3 is 16 residues. Germline CDR1 is MNHEY and CDR2 is SVGAGI. V lost 0 bases and J lost 2; bases outside the gene matches: 5. The CDR3 DNA reads TGTGCCAGCAGTTACTCGTCTAGCGGGCCACAAGAGACCCAGTACTTC. Protein sequence: CASSYSSSGPQETQYF.

This clone was detected a few times. The rearrangement joins TRBV5-6 to TRBJ1-2, with 7 bases aligning to TRBD1. CDR3 size: 13 residues. CDR1 SGHDT and CDR2 YYEEEE come from the germline V gene. V lost 6 bases to trimming and J lost 5 bases; unmatched junction nucleotides: 7. CDR3 in amino acids: CASTMTGWYGYTF. The DNA for the CDR3 is TGTGCCAGCACCATGACAGGGTGGTATGGCTACACCTTC. The full variable domain, rest sourced from reference TRBV5-6 and TRBJ1-2, is DAGVTQSPTHLIKTRGQQVTLRCSPKSGHDTVSWYQQALGQGPQFIFQYYEEEERQRGNFPDRFSGHQFPNYSSELNVNALLLGDSALYLCASTMTGWYGYTFGSGTRLTVV.

Ten or more counts support this clone. The chain uses TRBV6-5 and TRBJ2-6, with D perhaps TRBD2 (6 bases). Germline V lookup: CDR1 MNHEY, CDR2 SVGAGI. V was shortened by 5 bases and J by 3 bases, with 11 bases between the two germline ends. This CDR3 is 15 amino acids long. The CDR3 loop reads CASSGGTGGANVLTF. The CDR3 coding sequence is TGTGCCAGCAGTGGTGGGACTGGTGGGGCCAACGTCCTGACTTTC.

This clone came up a few times. V is TRBV7-2 and J is TRBJ2-5; perhaps D is TRBD1 or TRBD2 (6 bases each). The length of the CDR3 is 14 residues. The V gene's germline CDR1 is SGHTA and CDR2 FQGNSA. Trimming took off 5 bases at V and 4 bases at J, with 14 bases between the two ends. CDR3 sequence reads: CASSLVGGGETQYF. In nucleotides, the CDR3 is TGTGCCAGCAGCCTTGTCGGAGGGGGAGAGACCCAGTACTTC.

V usage is TRBV29-1 and J usage is TRBJ2-2, with TRBD1 as a possible D gene (6 bases). This CDR3 is 13 amino acids long. V was cut by 4 bases and J by 3 bases, with 9 bases left in between. Germline V gives CDR1 SQVTM, CDR2 ANQGSEA. Here the CDR3 DNA reads TGCAGCGTTGTGTCAGGGGACACCGGGGAGCTGTTTTTT. Protein: CSVVSGDTGELFF.

This clone was observed a few times. The chain employs TRBV11-3 and TRBJ2-2; no definite D call. Germline V gene lookup returns CDR1 SGHNT and CDR2 YENEEA. The CDR3 sequence is 15 residues long. Deletions cut 5 bases from V and 5 bases from J, with 15 bases between. The CDR3 reads CASSLRNSRTGELFF. The CDR3 DNA follows: TGTGCCAGCAGCCTCCGTAATAGCCGTACCGGGGAGCTGTTTTTT.

This chain links TRBV4-1 with TRBJ1-4; D uncertain. CDR3 size: 17 residues. CDR1 is MGHRA, CDR2 YSYEKL, per germline. Trimming removed 4 bases from V and 7 bases from J, with 22 bases in between. The DNA of the CDR3 is TGCGCCAGCAGCCCTACGGTCCTCCTCCCGGACGGTGAAAAACTGTTTTTT. Translating gives CASSPTVLLPDGEKLFF.

V and J are TRBV29-1 and TRBJ1-2; no clear D. Trimming pared 4 bases from V and 0 bases from J, leaving 6 bases between. Per the germline V gene, CDR1 is SQVTM and CDR2 is ANQGSEA. The CDR3 contains 12 residues. The CDR3 nucleotides are TGCAGCGTTGTTGAGTCTAACTATGGCTACACCTTC. Translation: CSVVESNYGYTF. Combining the CDR3 with reference TRBV29-1 and TRBJ1-2 gives the whole variable domain SAVISQKPSRDICQRGTSLTIQCQVDSQVTMMFWYRQQPGQSLTLIATANQGSEATYESGFVIDKFPISRPNLTFSTLTVSNMSPEDSSIYLCSVVESNYGYTFGSGTRLTVV.

The chain links TRBV19 to TRBJ1-1; a weak D match, TRBD1 (6 bases). This CDR3 has 14 residues. Germline V gene lookup returns CDR1 LNHDA and CDR2 SQIVND (reference sequence). The V gene lost 7 bases and the J gene lost 3 bases, with 15 bases spanning the gap. Here the CDR3 reads CASKRFNRDTEAFF. CDR3 nucleotide sequence: TGTGCCAGTAAACGATTTAACAGGGACACTGAAGCTTTCTTT.

The chain is built from TRBV29-1 and TRBJ1-5; D is uncertain. Germline lookup yields CDR1 SQVTM and CDR2 ANQGSEA. The CDR3 runs 13 residues. The ends were cut back, 2 bases at V and 1 base at J, with 6 bases in the middle. CDR3 sequence reads: CSVEMGSNQPQHF. CDR3 bases: TGCAGCGTTGAAATGGGCAGCAATCAGCCCCAGCATTTT.

This clone was seen only a few times. The rearrangement links TRBV29-1 to TRBJ1-1; unclear D gene. CDR3 length: 12 residues. Per germline, CDR1 SQVTM and CDR2 ANQGSEA. V lost 8 bases to trimming and J lost 4 bases, with 14 bases between them. The CDR3, as DNA: TGCAGCTTGAGGCCCGTTGGCACTGAAGCTTTCTTT. This gives the protein CSLRPVGTEAFF.

This clone was seen at least ten times. Here the CDR3 DNA reads TGTGCCAGCAGCTTAGGGCAGCTTGAAGCTTTCTTT. Encoded protein: CASSLGQLEAFF. The chain uses TRBV11-2 and TRBJ1-1; D is unclear. CDR1 and CDR2 (germline): SGHAT, FQNNGV. The ends were cut back, 1 base at V and 7 bases at J, with 7 bases in the middle. This CDR3 has 12 residues. Full variable domain (outside the CDR3, taken from reference TRBV11-2 and TRBJ1-1): EAGVAQSPRYKIIEKRQSVAFWCNPISGHATLYWYQQILGQGPKLLIQFQNNGVVDDSQLPKDRFSAERLKGVDSTLKIQPAKLEDSAVYLCASSLGQLEAFFGQGTRLTVV.

There are a few counts of this clone. DNA for the CDR3: TGTGCCGGACAGGGTTCGAACACCGGGGAGCTGTTTTTT. Its protein product is CAGQGSNTGELFF. The V and J genes are TRBV2 and TRBJ2-2; TRBD1 matches 8 bases. Germline CDR1 and CDR2: SNHLY and FYNNEI. The CDR3 runs to 13 residues. Trimming at V came to 11 bases and at J to 0 bases, leaving 2 bases not matched to a gene.